This T cell receptor (beta chain) was identified in a study of tumor-infiltrating lymphocytes in localized non-small cell lung cancer. Whole-study results and caveats: Different pieces of the same tissue went to different assays, confounding technical variation with intratumor heterogeneity. Tumors had more T cell infiltration than uninvolved lung, per TCRbeta sequencing and CD3 counts. No T-cell fraction difference was seen between IM1 and IM2 tumors.

Repertoires were generated with immunoSEQ multiplex PCR, while TCRdb's copy carries only in-frame clones and drops some. The repertoire holds about 15,000 clones, about three quarters seen once, with under 7% in the top ten. The germline gives CDR1 MGHRA, CDR2 YSYEKL. V shed 0 bases and J shed 5 bases, with 13 bases lying between them. The CDR3 contains 15 residues. About this clone: Its antigen is still unknown.

This clonotype was sampled from a human donor with non-small cell lung cancer. Sequencing was performed on lung tumor tissue. The chain recombines TRBV4-1 with TRBJ2-5, with a tentative D call TRBD2 (6 bases). The CDR3 spells CASSQDRRGLETQYF. Here the CDR3 DNA reads TGCGCCAGCAGCCAAGACAGGAGGGGCCTGGAGACCCAGTACTTC.